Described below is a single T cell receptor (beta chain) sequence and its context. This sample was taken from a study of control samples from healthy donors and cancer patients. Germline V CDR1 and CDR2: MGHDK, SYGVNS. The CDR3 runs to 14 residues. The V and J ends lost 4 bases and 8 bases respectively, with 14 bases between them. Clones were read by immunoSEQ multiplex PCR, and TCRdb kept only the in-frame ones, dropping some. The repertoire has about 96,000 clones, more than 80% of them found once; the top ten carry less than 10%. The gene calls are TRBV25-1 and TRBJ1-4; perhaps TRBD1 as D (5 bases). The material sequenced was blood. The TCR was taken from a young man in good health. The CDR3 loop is CASSGGNVREKLFF. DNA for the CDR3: TGTGCCAGCAGTGGGGGGAACGTTCGCGAAAAACTGTTTTTT.